A selection of T cell receptor beta chains follows, all from one sample in a study of CD8 T cells in ankylosing spondylitis. TCRdb re-called the 5' RACE reads through MiXCR, storing one row per CDR3 protein. The sample contains around 150,000 distinct CDR3 sequences, around 16% of which appear only once. The sample taken for sequencing was blood, either unsorted or a sorted T cell fraction (not recorded which). Receptor source: a male donor with ankylosing spondylitis or in good health (not recorded which). The CDR3 runs from the conserved cysteine through the conserved F or W. A D gene is named only where the DNA matches it firmly. Part of the rows lack a size; the others show once, few, many or a class for expanded clones.

abundance	d_gene	j_gene	v_gene	CDR3aa	CDR3nt
once	-	TRBJ2-3	TRBV20-1	CSAPRVGGPADTQYF	TGCAGTGCCCCCCGGGTAGGAGGGCCTGCAGATACGCAGTATTTT
few	-	TRBJ1-1	TRBV27	CASSLSPGRTEAFF	TGTGCCAGCAGTTTATCGCCGGGGAGGACTGAAGCTTTCTTT
once	-	TRBJ2-7	TRBV5-1	CASSIDSLIFYEQYF	TGCGCCAGCAGCATTGACAGCCTAATATTCTACGAGCAGTACTTC
-	-	TRBJ1-4	TRBV20-1	CSAGTGGNEKLFF	TGCAGTGCTGGGACGGGAGGAAATGAAAAACTGTTTTTT
many	-	TRBJ1-1	TRBV20-1	CSAIRDAEAFF	TGCAGTGCCATTCGGGACGCTGAAGCTTTCTTT
many	-	TRBJ2-2	TRBV15	CATSRVGYDTGELFF	TGTGCCACCAGCAGAGTGGGTTACGACACCGGGGAGCTGTTTTTT
-	TRBD1	TRBJ1-5	TRBV7-8	CASSTPGQASNQPQHF	TGTGCCAGCAGCACACCGGGACAGGCTAGCAATCAGCCCCAGCATTTT
few	TRBD1	TRBJ1-1	TRBV5-1	CASSLAGTGRRYTEAFF	TGCGCCAGCAGCTTGGCTGGGACAGGGCGGAGGTACACTGAAGCTTTCTTT
-	TRBD1	TRBJ2-1	TRBV12-3/TRBV12-4	CASSPGQGGEQFF	TGTGCCAGCAGTCCGGGACAGGGAGGTGAGCAGTTCTTC
many	TRBD1	TRBJ2-3	TRBV11-1	CASSPGTDTFTDTQYF	TGTGCCAGCAGCCCCGGGACAGACACTTTCACAGATACGCAGTATTTT
-	TRBD2	TRBJ2-4	TRBV4-2	CASSGRGNIQYF	TGTGCCAGCAGCGGGAGGGGTAACATTCAGTACTTC
few	-	TRBJ2-2	TRBV28	CASSLQGLSNTGELFF	TGTGCCAGCAGTTTACAGGGGTTGTCGAACACCGGGGAGCTGTTTTTT
many	TRBD2	TRBJ2-1	TRBV29-1	CSVESGRAFEQFF	TGCAGCGTTGAGAGCGGGAGGGCCTTTGAGCAGTTCTTC
-	TRBD1	TRBJ2-1	TRBV7-9	CASSLGGTGAYNEQFF	TGTGCCAGCAGCTTAGGCGGGACAGGGGCCTACAATGAGCAGTTCTTC
-	TRBD1	TRBJ1-1	TRBV2	CASSLQGKNTEAFF	TGTGCCAGCAGCCTACAGGGGAAGAACACTGAAGCTTTCTTT
-	-	TRBJ1-2	TRBV20-1	CSATDSDYGYTF	TGCAGTGCTACGGACAGTGACTATGGCTACACCTTC
many	TRBD1	TRBJ2-7	TRBV20-1	CSAPRTGGRLVSYEQYF	TGCAGTGCTCCCCGGACAGGGGGCCGTTTAGTCTCCTACGAGCAGTACTTC
many	TRBD2	TRBJ2-1	TRBV10-3	CAISESPGRTGLALTREQFF	TGTGCCATCAGTGAGTCCCCCGGCCGGACGGGACTAGCGTTAACTCGAGAGCAGTTCTTC
few	-	TRBJ2-1	TRBV12-3/TRBV12-4	CASSYRRDVDEQFF	TGTGCCAGCAGTTATCGAAGGGACGTTGATGAGCAGTTCTTC
few	-	TRBJ2-5	TRBV12-3/TRBV12-4	CASRSQGIETQYF	TGTGCCAGCAGGTCACAGGGTATAGAGACCCAGTACTTC
many	-	TRBJ2-5	TRBV10-2	CASSESGQETQYF	TGCGCCAGCAGTGAGTCAGGCCAAGAGACCCAGTACTTC
few	-	TRBJ2-5	TRBV27	CASSFGGTVWETQYF	TGTGCCAGCAGTTTTGGAGGGACAGTTTGGGAGACCCAGTACTTC
many	TRBD2	TRBJ2-1	TRBV10-3	CAIRPASGSNEQFF	TGTGCCATCAGACCAGCTAGCGGGAGCAATGAGCAGTTCTTC
many	TRBD2	TRBJ2-3	TRBV4-1	CASSPGGGRTDTQYF	TGCGCCAGCAGCCCCGGCGGCGGGAGAACAGATACGCAGTATTTT
-	-	TRBJ2-3	TRBV24-1	CATKGGITDTQYF	TGTGCCACAAAAGGGGGGATCACAGATACGCAGTATTTT
-	TRBD2	TRBJ2-5	TRBV10-3	CAISPRTSGSGEETQYF	TGTGCCATCAGTCCGCGGACTAGCGGGAGCGGAGAGGAGACCCAGTACTTC
-	-	TRBJ1-1	TRBV30	CAWRGGNTEAFF	TGTGCCTGGAGGGGGGGTAACACTGAAGCTTTCTTT
few	TRBD1	TRBJ1-4	TRBV20-1	CSARTGNNEKLFF	TGCAGTGCTAGGACAGGGAACAATGAAAAACTGTTTTTT
-	TRBD1	TRBJ1-6	TRBV12-3/TRBV12-4	CASGGTGFSPLHF	TGTGCCAGTGGGGGGACAGGCTTTTCACCCCTCCACTTT
many	TRBD1	TRBJ2-3	TRBV5-1	CASKTGGPDTQYF	TGCGCCAGCAAAACAGGGGGCCCAGATACGCAGTATTTT
many	TRBD2	TRBJ2-3	TRBV20-1	CSASTGGSVTDTQYF	TGCAGTGCTAGTACCGGCGGGAGTGTCACAGATACGCAGTATTTT
once	TRBD1	TRBJ1-5	TRBV28	CASSFSGAGGAESDQPQHF	TGTGCCAGCAGTTTCTCCGGGGCAGGGGGCGCGGAGAGTGATCAGCCCCAGCATTTT
-	TRBD1	TRBJ1-6	TRBV20-1	CSARTGDNSPLHF	TGCAGTGCTCGGACAGGGGATAATTCACCCCTCCACTTT
many	-	TRBJ1-1	TRBV7-8	CASSPGGVLNTEAFF	TGTGCCAGCAGCCCTGGAGGGGTCTTGAACACTGAAGCTTTCTTT
-	TRBD1	TRBJ1-1	TRBV5-1	CASSLEGGLGTEAFF	TGCGCCAGCAGCTTGGAAGGGGGCCTGGGCACTGAAGCTTTCTTT
-	-	TRBJ2-7	TRBV28	CASSLSRAEQYF	TGTGCCAGCAGTTTATCACGGGCCGAGCAGTACTTC
many	-	TRBJ1-5	TRBV5-1	CASSWGTGNQPQHF	TGCGCCAGCAGCTGGGGGACGGGGAATCAGCCCCAGCATTTT
many	TRBD1	TRBJ2-5	TRBV5-1	CASSLSDRVGETQYF	TGCGCCAGCAGCCTATCGGACAGGGTGGGAGAGACCCAGTACTTC
many	TRBD2	TRBJ2-3	TRBV4-1	CASSQESHGTSFGTQYF	TGCGCCAGCAGCCAAGAAAGTCATGGGACTAGTTTTGGTACGCAGTATTTT
many	-	TRBJ2-7	TRBV6-1	CASSEASVSEQYF	TGTGCCAGCAGTGAAGCGTCGGTTTCCGAGCAGTACTTC